The rows below give T cell receptor beta chains drawn from one sample of a study of blood T cell repertoires in COVID-19. The method was immunoSEQ multiplex PCR; TCRdb's version includes in-frame clones alone and lacks a portion of them. The sample shows about 400,000 clones, just under 90% of them seen only once. The sequenced material came from PBMCs or T cells enriched from blood (not recorded which). All receptors derive from a woman aged 45-59 years who had recovered from COVID-19. CDR3s include the opening cysteine and the closing phenylalanine or tryptophan. Fields, in order: D gene, V gene, clone size, J gene, CDR3 protein, CDR3 DNA. The D gene is left open where the match is weak. Size is stated for part of the rows, as once, few or many counts, or as a class when the clone is expanded.

NA,TRBV9,NA,TRBJ2-2,CASSSPGQTANTGELFF,TGTGCCAGCAGCTCCCCCGGACAGACAGCGAACACCGGGGAGCTGTTTTTT
TRBD1,TRBV7-2,NA,TRBJ1-4,CASSAWGQDVSNEKLFF,TGTGCCAGCAGCGCCTGGGGACAGGACGTATCTAATGAAAAACTGTTTTTT
TRBD2,TRBV9,NA,TRBJ2-3,CASNLAGEGDTQYF,TGTGCCAGCAATCTAGCGGGGGAAGGAGATACGCAGTATTTT
NA,TRBV4-3,NA,TRBJ1-1,CASSQGYSQVFEAFF,TGCGCCAGCAGCCAAGGATATTCACAGGTTTTTGAAGCTTTCTTT
NA,TRBV4-3,NA,TRBJ2-3,CASSQVLGGRDTQYF,TGCGCCAGCAGCCAAGTACTAGGAGGGAGGGATACGCAGTATTTT
TRBD2,TRBV27,few,TRBJ2-1,CASSLGTSGGVSLF,TGTGCCAGCTCTTTAGGGACTAGCGGGGGGGTAAGTCTCTTC
TRBD2,TRBV5-1,NA,TRBJ2-3,CASSLLGLAGTDTQYF,TGCGCCAGCAGCTTGTTGGGACTAGCAGGCACAGATACGCAGTATTTT
NA,TRBV6-2/TRBV6-3,NA,TRBJ2-3,CASSTGSSFTDTQYF,TGTGCCAGCAGCACAGGGTCCTCCTTCACAGATACGCAGTATTTT
NA,TRBV3-1/TRBV3-2,NA,TRBJ2-7,CASSPRRGSYEQYF,TGTGCCAGCAGTCCACGGCGGGGATCCTACGAGCAGTACTTC
NA,TRBV28,NA,TRBJ2-7,CASSHYEQYF,TGTGCCAGCAGCCACTACGAGCAGTACTTC
TRBD2,TRBV7-2,NA,TRBJ2-1,CASSPSGAEQFF,TGTGCCAGCAGCCCTAGCGGGGCTGAGCAGTTCTTC
TRBD1,TRBV7-2,NA,TRBJ1-1,CASSFTGVPEAFF,TGTGCCAGCAGTTTTACAGGGGTTCCTGAAGCTTTCTTT
NA,TRBV2,NA,TRBJ2-2,CASKWTSNTGELFF,TGTGCCAGCAAGTGGACATCCAACACCGGGGAGCTGTTTTTT
TRBD1,TRBV11-3,NA,TRBJ2-7,CASSLGPRDSTYEQYF,TGTGCCAGCAGCTTAGGTCCCCGGGACAGCACCTACGAGCAGTACTTC
TRBD1,TRBV14,NA,TRBJ2-2,CASSRRTGGSGELFF,TGTGCCAGCAGCCGGAGGACAGGGGGGTCCGGGGAGCTGTTTTTT
TRBD2,TRBV3-1/TRBV3-2,NA,TRBJ2-7,CASSPDTGLAGDEQYF,TGTGCCAGCAGCCCCGACACGGGACTAGCGGGCGATGAGCAGTACTTC
TRBD1,TRBV3-1/TRBV3-2,once,TRBJ2-7,CASSPRDRGNEQYF,TGTGCCAGCAGCCCCCGGGACAGGGGGAACGAGCAGTACTTC
TRBD2,TRBV15,NA,TRBJ2-7,CATSRETSGGTKQYF,TGTGCCACCAGCAGAGAGACTAGCGGGGGGACCAAGCAGTACTTC
NA,TRBV19,NA,TRBJ1-5,CASSMPPRVSNQPQHF,TGTGCCAGTAGTATGCCACCTCGGGTTAGCAATCAGCCCCAGCATTTT
NA,TRBV9,NA,TRBJ1-2,CASSVEGAGGYTF,TGTGCCAGCAGCGTAGAAGGGGCTGGTGGCTACACCTTC
NA,TRBV27,NA,TRBJ2-3,CASSLKTPGDAYLNTQYF,TGTGCCAGCAGTTTAAAAACGCCGGGGGACGCTTATCTGAATACGCAGTATTTT
TRBD2,TRBV19,NA,TRBJ2-7,CASSKTSAYEQYF,TGTGCCAGTAGTAAGACTAGCGCCTACGAGCAGTACTTC
NA,TRBV7-2,NA,TRBJ2-6,CASSSAVSGANVLTF,TGTGCCAGCAGCTCTGCAGTCTCTGGGGCCAACGTCCTGACTTTC
TRBD1,TRBV29-1,NA,TRBJ1-5,CSVEGQQGQPQHF,TGCAGCGTTGAGGGACAGCAGGGCCAGCCCCAGCATTTT
NA,TRBV27,once,TRBJ1-1,CASRPGGGPEAFF,TGTGCCAGCAGGCCGGGGGGAGGCCCTGAAGCTTTCTTT
NA,TRBV6-2/TRBV6-3,NA,TRBJ2-7,CASSYSAGQSSSYEQYF,TGTGCCAGCAGTTACTCGGCGGGACAGTCAAGCTCCTACGAGCAGTACTTC
TRBD1,TRBV7-3,NA,TRBJ1-5,CASSGGGNQPQHF,TGTGCCAGCTCAGGGGGAGGCAATCAGCCCCAGCATTTT
NA,TRBV6-5,NA,TRBJ1-4,CASSRTVLTEKLFF,TGTGCCAGCAGTCGGACAGTTTTAACCGAAAAACTGTTTTTT
TRBD1,TRBV3-1/TRBV3-2,NA,TRBJ2-7,CASSQEGGTGSISYEQYF,TGTGCCAGCAGCCAAGAGGGAGGGACAGGGAGCATCTCCTACGAGCAGTACTTC
NA,TRBV21-1,NA,TRBJ1-1,CASSNQQGYYLTEAFF,TGTGCCAGCAGCAACCAACAGGGGTACTATCTCACTGAAGCTTTCTTT
NA,TRBV30,NA,TRBJ2-7,CAWARSQTYEQYF,TGTGCCTGGGCTCGGTCCCAAACTTACGAGCAGTACTTC
TRBD1,TRBV27,NA,TRBJ1-6,CASSRAGQGGPYNSPLHF,TGTGCCAGCAGCCGCGCCGGACAGGGAGGCCCCTATAATTCACCCCTCCACTTT
TRBD1,TRBV12-3/TRBV12-4,NA,TRBJ1-1,CASRGQLNTEAFF,TGTGCCAGCAGGGGACAGCTGAACACTGAAGCTTTCTTT
TRBD1,TRBV13,NA,TRBJ1-1,CASTVNTGQVGRTEAFF,TGTGCCAGCACCGTTAACACGGGACAGGTGGGTAGGACTGAAGCTTTCTTT
NA,TRBV2,few,TRBJ1-1,CASQGEVVGTEAFF,TGTGCCAGCCAAGGGGAAGTCGTTGGCACTGAAGCTTTCTTT
NA,TRBV7-2,once,TRBJ1-3,CASSVRGPWGNTIYF,TGTGCCAGCAGCGTCAGGGGTCCGTGGGGAAACACCATATATTTT
TRBD1,TRBV7-2,NA,TRBJ1-5,CASSSGQGESNQPQHF,TGTGCCAGCAGCTCGGGACAGGGAGAGTCGAATCAGCCCCAGCATTTT
NA,TRBV7-2,NA,TRBJ1-2,CASSLAAGNYGYTF,TGTGCCAGCAGCTTAGCGGCAGGGAACTATGGCTACACCTTC
NA,TRBV19,NA,TRBJ1-3,CASSIGQVGNTIYF,TGTGCCAGTAGTATTGGACAAGTAGGAAACACCATATATTTT
TRBD1,TRBV6-5,NA,TRBJ2-7,CALAGWGTETYEQYF,TGTGCACTTGCAGGATGGGGGACAGAAACCTACGAGCAGTACTTC
NA,TRBV7-2,NA,TRBJ1-1,CASSNPYSSAREAFF,TGTGCCAGCAGCAACCCCTATAGTTCTGCGCGTGAAGCTTTCTTT
NA,TRBV9,once,TRBJ2-7,CASSVGRTSSYEQYF,TGTGCCAGCAGCGTAGGTAGGACTTCGTCCTACGAGCAGTACTTC
NA,TRBV24-1,NA,TRBJ2-3,CATSAADRNTDTQYF,TGTGCCACCAGTGCCGCTGACAGGAACACAGATACGCAGTATTTT
TRBD1,TRBV5-6,NA,TRBJ2-3,CASSLVDRGSTDTQYF,TGTGCCAGCAGCTTGGTAGACAGGGGATCCACAGATACGCAGTATTTT
NA,TRBV7-2,few,TRBJ1-2,CASSLNRAGKGYTF,TGTGCCAGCAGCTTAAATCGGGCAGGGAAAGGTTACACCTTC
NA,TRBV9,NA,TRBJ1-6,CASSVGQARGSPLHF,TGTGCCAGCAGCGTAGGACAGGCCCGGGGTTCACCCCTCCACTTT
TRBD1,TRBV25-1,once,TRBJ1-4,CASSEGQGTTNEKLFF,TGTGCCAGCAGTGAAGGACAGGGGACAACTAATGAAAAACTGTTTTTT
NA,TRBV9,NA,TRBJ1-6,CASSVGGSSYNSPLHF,TGTGCCAGCAGCGTAGGAGGGAGCTCCTATAATTCACCCCTCCACTTT
NA,TRBV12-3/TRBV12-4,few,TRBJ1-2,CASSPTLNYGYTF,TGTGCCAGCAGTCCGACACTCAACTATGGCTACACCTTC
NA,TRBV9,NA,TRBJ1-2,CASSVASGSPYGYTF,TGTGCCAGCAGCGTAGCGTCAGGGTCCCCCTATGGCTACACCTTC
NA,TRBV9,NA,TRBJ2-3,CASSGGPTDTQYF,TGTGCCAGCAGCGGAGGTCCCACAGATACGCAGTATTTT
NA,TRBV5-5,NA,TRBJ1-3,CASSSNHLQASGNTIYF,TGTGCCAGCAGCTCCAACCACTTACAAGCGTCTGGAAACACCATATATTTT